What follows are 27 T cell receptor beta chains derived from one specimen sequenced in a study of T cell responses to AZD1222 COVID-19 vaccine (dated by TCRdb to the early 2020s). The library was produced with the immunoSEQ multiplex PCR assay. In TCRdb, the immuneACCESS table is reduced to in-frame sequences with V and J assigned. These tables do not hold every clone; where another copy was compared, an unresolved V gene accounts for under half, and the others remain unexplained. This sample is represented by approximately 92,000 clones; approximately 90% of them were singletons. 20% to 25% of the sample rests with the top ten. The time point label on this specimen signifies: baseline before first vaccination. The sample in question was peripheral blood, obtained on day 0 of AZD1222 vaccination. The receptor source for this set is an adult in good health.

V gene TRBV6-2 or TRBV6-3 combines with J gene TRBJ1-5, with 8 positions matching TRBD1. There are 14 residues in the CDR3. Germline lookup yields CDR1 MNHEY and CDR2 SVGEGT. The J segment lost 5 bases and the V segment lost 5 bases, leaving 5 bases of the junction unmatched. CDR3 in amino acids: CASSKTGDHQPQHF. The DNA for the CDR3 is TGTGCCAGCAGTAAGACAGGGGATCATCAGCCCCAGCATTTT.

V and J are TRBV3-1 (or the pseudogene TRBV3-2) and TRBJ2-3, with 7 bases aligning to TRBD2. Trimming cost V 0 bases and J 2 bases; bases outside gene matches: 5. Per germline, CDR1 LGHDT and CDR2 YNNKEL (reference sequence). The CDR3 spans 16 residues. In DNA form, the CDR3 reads TGTGCCAGCAGCCAAGATCGGGGGGTGATCACAGATACGCAGTATTTT. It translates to CASSQDRGVITDTQYF.

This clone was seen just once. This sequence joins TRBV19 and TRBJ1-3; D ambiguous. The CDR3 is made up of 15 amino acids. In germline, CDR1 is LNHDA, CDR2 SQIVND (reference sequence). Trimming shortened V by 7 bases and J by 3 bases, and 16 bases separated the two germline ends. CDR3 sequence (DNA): TGTGCCAGTACCCCCCTCGTCGCGCTTGGAAACACCATATATTTT. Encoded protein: CASTPLVALGNTIYF.

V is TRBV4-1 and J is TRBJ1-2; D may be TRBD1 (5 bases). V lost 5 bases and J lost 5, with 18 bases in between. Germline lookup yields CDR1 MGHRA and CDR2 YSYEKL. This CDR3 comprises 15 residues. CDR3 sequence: CASSDRDLGRYGYTF. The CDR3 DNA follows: TGCGCCAGCAGCGACCGGGACCTAGGGAGATATGGCTACACCTTC.

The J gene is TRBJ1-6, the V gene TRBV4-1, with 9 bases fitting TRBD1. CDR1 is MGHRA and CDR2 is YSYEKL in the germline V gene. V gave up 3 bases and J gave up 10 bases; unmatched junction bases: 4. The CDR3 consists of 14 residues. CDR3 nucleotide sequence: TGCGCCAGCAGCCAGCGGACAGGGGACTCACCCCTCCACTTT. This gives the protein CASSQRTGDSPLHF.

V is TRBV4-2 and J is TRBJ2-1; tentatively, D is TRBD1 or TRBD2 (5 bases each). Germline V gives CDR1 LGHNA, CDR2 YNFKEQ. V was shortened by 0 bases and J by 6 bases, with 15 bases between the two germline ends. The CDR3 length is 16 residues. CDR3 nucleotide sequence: TGTGCCAGCAGCCAAGACGAGGGGAAACGGATCAATGAGCAGTTCTTC. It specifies CASSQDEGKRINEQFF.

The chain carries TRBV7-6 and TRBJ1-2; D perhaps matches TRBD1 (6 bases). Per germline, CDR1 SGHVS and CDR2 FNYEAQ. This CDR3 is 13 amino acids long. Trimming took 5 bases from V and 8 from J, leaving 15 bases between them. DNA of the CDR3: TGTGCCAGCAGCCTACAGGGCTTCATCGGCTACACCTTC. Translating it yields CASSLQGFIGYTF. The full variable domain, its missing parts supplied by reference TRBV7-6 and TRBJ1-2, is GAGVSQSPRYKVTKRGQDVALRCDPISGHVSLYWYRQALGQGPEFLTYFNYEAQQDKSGLPNDRFSAERPEGSISTLTIQRTEQRDSAMYRCASSLQGFIGYTFGSGTRLTVV.

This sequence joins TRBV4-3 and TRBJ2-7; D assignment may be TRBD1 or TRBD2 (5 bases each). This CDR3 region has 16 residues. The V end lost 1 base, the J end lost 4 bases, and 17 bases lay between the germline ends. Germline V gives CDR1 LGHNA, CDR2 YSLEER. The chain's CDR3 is CASSQVFGTELYEQYF. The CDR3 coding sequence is TGCGCCAGCAGCCAAGTCTTCGGGACGGAGTTATACGAGCAGTACTTC.

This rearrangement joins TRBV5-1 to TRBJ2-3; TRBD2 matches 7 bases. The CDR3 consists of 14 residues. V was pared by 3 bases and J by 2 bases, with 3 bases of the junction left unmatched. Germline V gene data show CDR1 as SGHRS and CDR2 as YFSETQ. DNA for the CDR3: TGCGCCAGCAGCTCGGGACTACCCACAGATACGCAGTATTTT. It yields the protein CASSSGLPTDTQYF.

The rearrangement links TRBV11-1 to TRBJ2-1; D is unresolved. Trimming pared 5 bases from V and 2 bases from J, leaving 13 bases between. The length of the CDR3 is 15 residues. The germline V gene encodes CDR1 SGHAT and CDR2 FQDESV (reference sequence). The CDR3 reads CASSPRDVAYNEQFF. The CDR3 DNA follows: TGTGCCAGCAGCCCTCGAGATGTGGCCTACAATGAGCAGTTCTTC.

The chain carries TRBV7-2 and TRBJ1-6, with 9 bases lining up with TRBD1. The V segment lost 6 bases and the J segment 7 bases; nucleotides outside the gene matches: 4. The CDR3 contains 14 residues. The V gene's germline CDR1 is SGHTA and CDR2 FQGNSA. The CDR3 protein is CASSTGTGNSPLHF. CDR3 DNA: TGTGCCAGCAGTACCGGGACAGGGAATTCACCCCTCCACTTT.

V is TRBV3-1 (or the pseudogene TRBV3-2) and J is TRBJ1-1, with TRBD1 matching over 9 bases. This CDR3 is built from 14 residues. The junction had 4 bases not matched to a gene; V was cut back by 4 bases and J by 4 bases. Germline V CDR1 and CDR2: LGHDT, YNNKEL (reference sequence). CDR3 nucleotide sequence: TGTGCCAGCAGCCTACGACAGGGGGGCACTGAAGCTTTCTTT. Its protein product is CASSLRQGGTEAFF.

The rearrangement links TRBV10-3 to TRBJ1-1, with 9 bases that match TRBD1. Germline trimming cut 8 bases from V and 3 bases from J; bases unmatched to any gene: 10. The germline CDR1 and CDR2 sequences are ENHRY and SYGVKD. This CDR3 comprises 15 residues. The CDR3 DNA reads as TGTGCCATCGGGACTCCACAGGGGGCGTACACTGAAGCTTTCTTT. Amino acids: CAIGTPQGAYTEAFF.

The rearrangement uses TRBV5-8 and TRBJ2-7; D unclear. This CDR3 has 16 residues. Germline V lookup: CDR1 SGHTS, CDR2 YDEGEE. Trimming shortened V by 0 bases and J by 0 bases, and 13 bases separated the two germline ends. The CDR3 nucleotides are TGTGCCAGCAGCTTGGAAGGCTTTGAGAGCTCCTACGAGCAGTACTTC. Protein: CASSLEGFESSYEQYF.

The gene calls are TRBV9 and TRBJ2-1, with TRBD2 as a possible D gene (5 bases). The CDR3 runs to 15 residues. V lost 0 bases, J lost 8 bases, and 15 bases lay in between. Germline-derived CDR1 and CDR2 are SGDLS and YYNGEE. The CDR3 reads CASSVGTRRSDEQFF. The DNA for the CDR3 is TGTGCCAGCAGCGTAGGTACTAGGCGGAGCGATGAGCAGTTCTTC.

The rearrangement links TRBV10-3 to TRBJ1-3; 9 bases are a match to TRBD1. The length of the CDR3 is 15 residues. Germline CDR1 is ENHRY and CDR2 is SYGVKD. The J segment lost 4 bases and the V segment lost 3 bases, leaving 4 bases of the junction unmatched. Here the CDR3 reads CAISEGQGPGNTIYF. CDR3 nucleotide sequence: TGTGCCATCAGTGAAGGACAGGGGCCCGGAAACACCATATATTTT.

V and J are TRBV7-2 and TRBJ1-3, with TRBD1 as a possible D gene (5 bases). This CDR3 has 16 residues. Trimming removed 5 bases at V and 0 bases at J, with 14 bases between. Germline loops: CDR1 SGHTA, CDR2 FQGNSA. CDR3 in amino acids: CASSISRDSSGNTIYF. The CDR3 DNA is TGTGCCAGCAGCATAAGCAGGGACTCCTCTGGAAACACCATATATTTT.

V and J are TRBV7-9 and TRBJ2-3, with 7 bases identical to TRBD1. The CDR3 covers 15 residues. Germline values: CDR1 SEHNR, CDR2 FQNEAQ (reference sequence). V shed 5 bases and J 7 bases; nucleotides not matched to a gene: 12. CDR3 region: CASSPYRGAFNTQYF. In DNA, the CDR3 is TGTGCCAGCAGCCCCTACAGGGGAGCTTTTAATACGCAGTATTTT.

This chain's CDR3 is CASTVQGNNEQFF. CDR3 in DNA: TGTGCCAGCACCGTTCAGGGGAACAATGAGCAGTTCTTC. The rearrangement joins TRBV2 to TRBJ2-1, with D tentatively TRBD1 (6 bases). The length of the CDR3 is 13 residues. V shed 7 bases and J shed 5 bases, with 12 bases lying between them. Germline loops: CDR1 SNHLY, CDR2 FYNNEI. Combining the CDR3 with reference TRBV2 and TRBJ2-1 gives the whole variable domain EPEVTQTPSHQVTQMGQEVILRCVPISNHLYFYWYRQILGQKVEFLVSFYNNEISEKSEIFDDQFSVERPDGSNFTLKIRSTKLEDSAMYFCASTVQGNNEQFFGPGTRLTVL.

CDR3 amino acids: CSAIDEKLFF. CDR3 in DNA: TGCAGTGCAATCGACGAAAAACTGTTTTTT. The gene calls are TRBV20-1 and TRBJ1-4; D unresolved. The CDR3 covers 10 residues. Germline V gene data show CDR1 as DFQATT and CDR2 as SNEGSKA (reference sequence). V was trimmed by 6 bases and J by 8 bases, leaving 7 bases between them.

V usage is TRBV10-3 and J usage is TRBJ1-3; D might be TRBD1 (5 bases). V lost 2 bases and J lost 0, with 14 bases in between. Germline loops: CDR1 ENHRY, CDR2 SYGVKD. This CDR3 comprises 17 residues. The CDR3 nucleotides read TGTGCCATCAGTGAGAGAGGACACTGGAGCTCTGGAAACACCATATATTTT. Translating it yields CAISERGHWSSGNTIYF.

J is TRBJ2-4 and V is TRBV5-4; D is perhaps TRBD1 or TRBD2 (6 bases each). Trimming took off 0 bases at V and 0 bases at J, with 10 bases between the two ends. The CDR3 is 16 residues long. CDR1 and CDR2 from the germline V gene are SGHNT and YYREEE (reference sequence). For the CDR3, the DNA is TGTGCCAGCAGCTTGGAGGGGGGACGAGCCAAAAACATTCAGTACTTC. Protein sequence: CASSLEGGRAKNIQYF.

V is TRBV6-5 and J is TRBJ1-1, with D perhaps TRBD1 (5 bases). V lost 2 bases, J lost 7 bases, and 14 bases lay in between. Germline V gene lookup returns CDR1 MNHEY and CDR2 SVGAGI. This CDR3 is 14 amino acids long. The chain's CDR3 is CASSYGGKRGEAFF. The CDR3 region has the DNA TGTGCCAGCAGTTACGGAGGGAAAAGGGGTGAAGCTTTCTTT.

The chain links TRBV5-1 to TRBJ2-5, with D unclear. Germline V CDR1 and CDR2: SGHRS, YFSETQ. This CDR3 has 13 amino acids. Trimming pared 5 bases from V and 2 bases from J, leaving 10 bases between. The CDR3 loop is CASRRTGQETQYF. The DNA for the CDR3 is TGCGCCAGCAGGAGGACCGGACAAGAGACCCAGTACTTC.

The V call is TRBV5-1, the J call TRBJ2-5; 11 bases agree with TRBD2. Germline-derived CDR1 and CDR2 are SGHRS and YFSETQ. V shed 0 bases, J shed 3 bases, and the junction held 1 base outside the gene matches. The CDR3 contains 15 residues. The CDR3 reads CASSLVLAGEETQYF. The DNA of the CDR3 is TGCGCCAGCAGCTTGGTACTAGCGGGGGAAGAGACCCAGTACTTC.

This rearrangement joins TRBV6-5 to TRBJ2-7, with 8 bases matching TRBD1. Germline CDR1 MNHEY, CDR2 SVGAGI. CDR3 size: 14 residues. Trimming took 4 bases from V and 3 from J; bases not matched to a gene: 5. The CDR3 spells CASSSGQAIYEQYF. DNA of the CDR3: TGTGCCAGCAGTTCGGGACAGGCGATCTACGAGCAGTACTTC.

This chain's CDR3 is CASSLRGGREETQYF. In nucleotides, the CDR3 is TGTGCCAGCAGCTTAAGGGGCGGGAGGGAAGAGACCCAGTACTTC. The chain employs TRBV7-9 and TRBJ2-5; 9 bases line up with TRBD2. V shed 2 bases, J shed 3 bases, and the junction held 4 bases outside the gene matches. This CDR3 is built from 15 residues. Germline CDR1 reads SEHNR; CDR2 reads FQNEAQ (reference sequence).